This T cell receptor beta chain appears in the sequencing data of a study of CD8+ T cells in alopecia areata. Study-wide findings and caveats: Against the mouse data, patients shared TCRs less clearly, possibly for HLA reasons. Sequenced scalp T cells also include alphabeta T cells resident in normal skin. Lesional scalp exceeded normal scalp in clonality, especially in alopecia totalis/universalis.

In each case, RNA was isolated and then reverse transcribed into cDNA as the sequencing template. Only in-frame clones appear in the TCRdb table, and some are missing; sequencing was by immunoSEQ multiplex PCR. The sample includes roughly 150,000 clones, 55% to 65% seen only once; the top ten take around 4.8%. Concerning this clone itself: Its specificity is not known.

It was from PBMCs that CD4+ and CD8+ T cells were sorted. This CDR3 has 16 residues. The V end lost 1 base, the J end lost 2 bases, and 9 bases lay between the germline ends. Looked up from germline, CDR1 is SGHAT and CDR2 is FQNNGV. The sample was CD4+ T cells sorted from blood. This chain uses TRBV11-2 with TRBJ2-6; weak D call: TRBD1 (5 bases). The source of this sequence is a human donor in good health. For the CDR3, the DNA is TGTGCCAGCAGCTTAGTCCAGGGTACTGGGGCCAACGTCCTGACTTTC. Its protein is CASSLVQGTGANVLTF.